This TCR beta chain was captured by sequencing in a study of blood T cell repertoires in COVID-19. How the authors handled the data: Cell counts per sample came from amplifying reference gene primers. Clones were read by immunoSEQ multiplex PCR, and TCRdb kept only the in-frame ones, dropping some. Clone size and V and J calls were adopted from that table, with D and trimming inferred from the DNA. Of 150,000 to 200,000 clones detected, around four fifths appear once; the ten largest clones hold around 7.3%. There are 17 residues in the CDR3. From germline, CDR1 is SGHRS and CDR2 YFSETQ. Trimming at V came to 0 bases and at J to 5 bases, leaving 3 bases not matched to a gene.

The TCR was taken from an older woman with COVID-19, enrolled during active disease. The sequencing sample was made of peripheral blood. The chain has TRBV5-1 and TRBJ2-4; 15 nucleotides align to TRBD2. CDR3 DNA sequence: TGCGCCAGCAGCTTGGAGGGACTAGCGGGAGGACAAAACATTCAGTACTTC. Translated: CASSLEGLAGGQNIQYF.